This T cell receptor (delta chain) was profiled in a study of γδ T cells in repeated Plasmodium falciparum infection. TCRdb fed the multiplex PCR reads to CATT. The sample gives 55,000 to 70,000 delta-chain clones, around 1.7% of which show up once; about 15% is in the top ten. The sample holds a few counts of this clone. This DNA translates differently at residue 13 from the TCRdb protein, which is that of a much larger clone; a read error is likely, and the protein shown is the DNA's own translation. The sequence was collected from a pool of human donors (malaria-infected and uninfected, not separated). Specimen: gamma-delta T cells from blood.

CDR3 in amino acids: CALGELESSRSFTTDKLIF. The DNA for the CDR3 is TGTGCTCTTGGGGAACTAGAGTCGTCCCGGTCCTTTACTACCGATAAACTCATCTTT. The chain carries TRDV1 and TRDJ1; no firm D call. TCRdb lists no J gene, so it was determined here by aligning the DNA to germline. CDR1 and CDR2 (germline): TSWWSYY, QGS. V gave up 0 bases and J gave up 2 bases, with 22 bases separating them. This CDR3 has 19 residues.